Below are 11 T cell receptor beta chains sequenced from a single sample in a study of Graves' ophthalmopathy and Graves' hyperthyroidism (dated by TCRdb to the late 2010s). The sequencer listed for this sample is Illumina HiSeq 2000. For repertoire sequencing, the TCR beta CDR3 regions were amplified from RNA transcripts. HTBI primers and the Qiagen OneStep RT-PCR kit were used in a first-round RT-PCR, which was followed by a second-round multiplex PCR, size selection and purification. The public reads were run again by TCRdb, first through fastp at Q25 and then through MiXCR, and only productive beta chains were kept. A single entry per CDR3 protein holds the most common genes and DNA from its merged rows. Here the sample has hundreds of thousands of distinct CDR3 sequences; 40% occur a single time. About 40% of the sample is in the top ten clones. Sequencing input: peripheral blood. These receptors were collected from an adult man with Graves' ophthalmopathy.

This clonotype has ten or more counts. This chain joins TRBV24-1 and TRBJ1-5; 8 bases fit TRBD1. V shed 1 base and J 2 bases; nucleotides not matched to a gene: 6. The CDR3 has 17 residues. Germline V CDR1 and CDR2: KGHDR, SFDVKD. CDR3 nucleotides: TGTGCCACCAGTGATTTCCGGGACAGGTCGGGCAATCAGCCCCAGCATTTT. It is translated as CATSDFRDRSGNQPQHF.

This clonotype was observed many times. The chain combines TRBV29-1 with TRBJ2-5; the match to TRBD2 covers 13 bases. With V trimmed by 7 bases and J by 3 bases, 8 bases remained unmatched. The CDR3 length is 15 residues. Germline values: CDR1 SQVTM, CDR2 ANQGSEA. As DNA, the CDR3 is TGCAGCGGCCGAGCCGGGACTAGCGGGGAAGAGACCCAGTACTTC. Translation: CSGRAGTSGEETQYF.

This clonotype was counted many times. CDR3 amino acids: CASSARDNLYEQYF. DNA for the CDR3: TGCGCCAGCAGTGCCAGGGACAATTTATACGAGCAGTACTTC. The V and J genes are TRBV10-2 and TRBJ2-7; possible D gene TRBD1, 6 bases. The germline V gene encodes CDR1 WSHSY and CDR2 SAAADI. The CDR3 runs 14 residues. V was pared by 4 bases and J by 4 bases, with 14 bases between.

The chain uses TRBV15 and TRBJ2-5, with D uncertain. CDR1 is LNHNV and CDR2 is YYDKDF in the germline V gene (reference sequence). The CDR3 extends over 14 amino acids. V was clipped by 3 bases and J by 1 base, with 9 bases between them. The CDR3 loop reads CATSSPTPQETQYF. In DNA, the CDR3 is TGTGCCACCAGCAGTCCGACACCCCAAGAGACCCAGTACTTC.

J is TRBJ1-1 and V is TRBV6-5; D possibly corresponds to TRBD1 (5 bases). The CDR3 covers 16 residues. Per the germline V gene, CDR1 is MNHEY and CDR2 is SVGAGI. V was shortened by 7 bases and J by 0 bases, with 18 bases between the two germline ends. The CDR3 protein is CASIELAGQMNTEAFF. In nucleotides, the CDR3 is TGTGCCAGCATCGAATTAGCGGGGCAAATGAACACTGAAGCTTTCTTT.

This clonotype was recorded at least ten times. The CDR3 sequence is CASFRQATNEKLFF. The CDR3 DNA follows: TGTGCCAGCTTCAGACAGGCAACTAATGAAAAACTGTTTTTT. The chain recombines TRBV25-1 with TRBJ1-4, with a weak D call TRBD1 (6 bases). Trimming took off 8 bases at V and 0 bases at J, with 10 bases between the two ends. The CDR3 spans 14 residues. Germline V gene sequence: CDR1 MGHDK, CDR2 SYGVNS.

The chain links TRBV7-6 to TRBJ2-5; D possibly corresponds to TRBD1 (5 bases). Germline V CDR1 and CDR2: SGHVS, FNYEAQ. V lost 6 bases and J lost 5, with 16 bases in between. The CDR3 consists of 14 residues. The CDR3 sequence: CASSFPGLEETQYF. In DNA, the CDR3 is TGTGCCAGCAGTTTCCCAGGGCTTGAGGAGACCCAGTACTTC. Supplemented by reference TRBV7-6 and TRBJ2-5, the full variable domain reads GAGVSQSPRYKVTKRGQDVALRCDPISGHVSLYWYRQALGQGPEFLTYFNYEAQQDKSGLPNDRFSAERPEGSISTLTIQRTEQRDSAMYRCASSFPGLEETQYFGPGTRLLVL.

This clonotype is a singleton in its sample. The J gene is TRBJ1-6, the V gene TRBV10-3; D is ambiguous. Trimming left V 4 bases short and J 4 bases short, with 11 bases between. CDR1 ENHRY and CDR2 SYGVKD come from the germline V gene. The CDR3 contains 15 residues. CDR3 protein: CAISGDDGYNSPLHF. In nucleotides, the CDR3 is TGTGCCATCAGTGGGGATGACGGATATAATTCACCCCTCCACTTT.

This clonotype was observed a few times. The rearrangement joins TRBV7-8 to TRBJ2-7, with 7 bases identical to TRBD2. V lost 2 bases, J lost 6 bases, and 10 bases stayed unmatched. The V gene's germline CDR1 is SGHVS and CDR2 FQNEAQ. The CDR3 has 15 amino acids. Here the CDR3 DNA reads TGTGCCAGCAGCTTACTGGGCGGGAGAGGAAGCGAGCAGTACTTC. Translation gives CASSLLGGRGSEQYF. The entire variable domain, with the rest obtained from reference TRBV7-8 and TRBJ2-7, is as follows: GAGVSQSPRYKVAKRGQDVALRCDPISGHVSLFWYQQALGQGPEFLTYFQNEAQLDKSGLPSDRFFAERPEGSVSTLKIQRTQQEDSAVYLCASSLLGGRGSEQYFGPGTRLTVT.

Concerning this clonotype: An end of the junction does not agree with germline; a read error may underlie this. The chain combines TRBV25-1 with TRBJ1-1, with 12 bases that match TRBD1. The CDR3 loop spans 15 amino acids. CDR1 and CDR2 from the germline V gene are MGHDK and SYGVNS. CDR3 protein: CASRPGQGARTEAFF. CDR3 bases: TGCGCCAGCAGACCGGGACAGGGGGCGAGGACTGAAGCTTTCTTT.

This rearrangement joins TRBV19 to TRBJ1-3; 9 bases are a match to TRBD1. The junction had 1 base not matched to a gene; V was cut back by 3 bases and J by 1 base. This CDR3 is built from 15 residues. Looked up from germline, CDR1 is LNHDA and CDR2 is SQIVND (reference sequence). The CDR3 bases are TGTGCCAGTAGTATTGGGACAGGGTCTGGAAACACCATATATTTT. Its translation: CASSIGTGSGNTIYF.